This T cell receptor beta chain was captured by sequencing in a study of OX40 agonist ivuxolimab in advanced cancers. At the level of the study: Ivuxolimab, an antibody that agonizes OX40 (CD134), was administered to the patients.

Study-wide results and limits: Low normalized clonal expansion also occurred in some nonresponding patients.

Patients with autoimmune history or systemic immunosuppression were excluded. As concerns this clone: The target antigen is unknown.

CDR3 length equals 12 residues. In germline, CDR1 is MNHNS, CDR2 SASEGT. V lost 5 bases to trimming and J lost 2 bases, with 5 bases between them. This table comes from immunoSEQ multiplex PCR, and its TCRdb copy is limited to in-frame clones, with some not included. The table lists around 50,000 clones, roughly 81% of them singletons, with 0.95% to 1.5% in the top ten. The clonotype was recovered from an adult with an advanced solid tumor such as melanoma, head and neck, liver or kidney cancer. Sequences were derived from CD4+ or CD8+ T cells sorted from blood, sampled in a trial of the OX40 agonist ivuxolimab. The rearrangement joins TRBV6-1 to TRBJ2-3, with D unclear. CDR3 protein: CASSQPTDTQYF. CDR3 DNA sequence: TGTGCCAGCAGTCAACCCACAGATACGCAGTATTTT.